Sequencing of this TCR beta chain was carried out in a study of identical twins. Findings and caveats of the study: A cross-sectional statistical analysis, not follow-up of the same donors, supported the conclusions. Out-of-frame TCR alpha sharing observed in monozygotic twins exceeded model estimates. Cord blood beta clonotypes present at high abundance carried fewer insertions; no such pattern appeared in memory repertoires.

Only a few counts were recorded for this clonotype. Its specificity is unknown. TCRdb processed the 5' RACE reads anew with MiXCR; each CDR3 protein has one entry. The repertoire consists of fewer than 550,000 distinct CDR3 sequences, with roughly an eighth occurring once and the leading ten covering approximately 1%. The CDR3 totals 18 residues. CDR1 and CDR2 from the germline V gene are LGHDT and YNNKEL (reference sequence). These same data were also listed under a study on yellow fever vaccine responses in identical twins. That work states: Twins' T cell vaccine responses reportedly looked partly convergent, partly personalized.

The clonotype was recovered from a woman under 30 in good health. The chain is built from TRBV3-1 and TRBJ2-3, with TRBD2 identical over 10 bases. Sequenced input: CD4+ T cells sorted from blood. The CDR3 nucleotides are TGTACCTGCGGCCAAGGCGTAAGAGCCGGGACTAGCGCAGATACGCAGTATTTT. Residues: CTCGQGVRAGTSADTQYF.